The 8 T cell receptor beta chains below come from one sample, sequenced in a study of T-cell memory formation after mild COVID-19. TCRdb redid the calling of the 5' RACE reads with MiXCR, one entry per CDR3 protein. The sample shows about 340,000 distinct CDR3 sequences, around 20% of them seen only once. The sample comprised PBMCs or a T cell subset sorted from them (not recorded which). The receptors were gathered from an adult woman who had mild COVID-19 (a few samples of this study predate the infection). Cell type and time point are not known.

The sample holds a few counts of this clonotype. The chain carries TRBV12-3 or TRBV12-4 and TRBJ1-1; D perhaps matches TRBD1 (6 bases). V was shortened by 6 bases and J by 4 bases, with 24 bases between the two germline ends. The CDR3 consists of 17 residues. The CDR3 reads CASSPLRVRGIRTEAFF. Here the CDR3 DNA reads TGTGCCAGCAGCCCACTTAGGGTGAGGGGGATCCGCACTGAAGCTTTCTTT.

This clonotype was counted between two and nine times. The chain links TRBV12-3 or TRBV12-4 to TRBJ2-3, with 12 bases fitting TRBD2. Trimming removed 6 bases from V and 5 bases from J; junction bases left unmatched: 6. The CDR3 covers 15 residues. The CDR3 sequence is CASSGTSGLGDTQYF. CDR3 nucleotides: TGTGCCAGCAGCGGGACTAGCGGGTTGGGAGATACGCAGTATTTT.

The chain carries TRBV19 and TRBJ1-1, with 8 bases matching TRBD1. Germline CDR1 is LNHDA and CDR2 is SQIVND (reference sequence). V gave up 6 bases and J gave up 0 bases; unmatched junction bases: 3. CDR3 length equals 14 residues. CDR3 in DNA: TGTGCCAGTAGGAGGACAGGGATGAACACTGAAGCTTTCTTT. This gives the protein CASRRTGMNTEAFF.

CDR3 protein: CATSDKLAGVYNEQFF. The CDR3 DNA reads TGTGCCACCAGTGATAAACTAGCGGGAGTGTACAATGAGCAGTTCTTC. V is TRBV24-1 and J is TRBJ2-1, with 11 positions matching TRBD2. This CDR3 has 16 amino acids. The trim removed 3 bases at V and 4 bases at J, leaving 4 bases unmatched. CDR1 KGHDR and CDR2 SFDVKD come from the germline V gene.

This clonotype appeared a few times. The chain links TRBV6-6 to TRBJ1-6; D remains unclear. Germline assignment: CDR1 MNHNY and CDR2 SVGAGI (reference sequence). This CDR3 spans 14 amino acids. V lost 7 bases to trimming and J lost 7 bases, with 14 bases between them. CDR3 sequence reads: CASTVGRVNSPLHF. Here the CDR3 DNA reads TGTGCCAGCACCGTGGGGAGGGTCAATTCACCCCTCCACTTT.

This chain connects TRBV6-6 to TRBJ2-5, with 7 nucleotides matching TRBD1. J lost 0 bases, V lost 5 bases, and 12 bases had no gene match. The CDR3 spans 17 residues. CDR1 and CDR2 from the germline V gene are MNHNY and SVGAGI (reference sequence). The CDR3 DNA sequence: TGTGCCAGCAGTGCCTTCATTGACAGGGTGGACCAAGAGACCCAGTACTTC. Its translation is CASSAFIDRVDQETQYF.

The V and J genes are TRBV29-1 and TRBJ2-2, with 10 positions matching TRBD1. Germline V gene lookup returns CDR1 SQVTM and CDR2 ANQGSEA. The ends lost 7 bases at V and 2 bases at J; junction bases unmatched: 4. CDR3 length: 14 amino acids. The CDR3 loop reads CSARDRGNTGELFF. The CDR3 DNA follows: TGCAGCGCCCGGGACAGGGGAAACACCGGGGAGCTGTTTTTT.

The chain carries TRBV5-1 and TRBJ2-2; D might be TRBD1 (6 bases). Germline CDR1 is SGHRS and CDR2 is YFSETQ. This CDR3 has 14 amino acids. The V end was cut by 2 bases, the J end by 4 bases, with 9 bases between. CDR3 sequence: CASSFGQTTGELFF. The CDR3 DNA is TGCGCCAGCAGCTTCGGACAGACCACCGGGGAGCTGTTTTTT. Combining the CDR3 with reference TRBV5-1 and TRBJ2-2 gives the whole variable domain KAGVTQTPRYLIKTRGQQVTLSCSPISGHRSVSWYQQTPGQGLQFLFEYFSETQRNKGNFPGRFSGRQFSNSRSEMNVSTLELGDSALYLCASSFGQTTGELFFGEGSRLTVL.